The text below deals with one T cell receptor beta chain. Antigen specificity is unknown. The protocol was immunoSEQ multiplex PCR, while the TCRdb copy is restricted to in-frame clones and leaves out a portion. The data hold fewer than 300,000 clones, with 85% to 95% observed a single time. This sample is drawn from a study of T cell responses to AZD1222 COVID-19 vaccine. Study outcomes and limitations: Unmutated variant regions are reportedly the target of nearly half of TCRs that are spike-specific. Spike-specific TCR breadth and depth were elevated following two AZD1222 doses. At 160-218 and 743-854, vaccine-associated CD4 TCRs were dominant, and they spanned spike.

CDR1 and CDR2 (germline): MNHEY, SVGEGT. Trimming left V 5 bases short and J 5 bases short, with 13 bases between. This CDR3 is built from 13 residues. This receptor was identified in an adult in good health. The chain is built from TRBV6-2 or TRBV6-3 and TRBJ2-7; D is unclear. Source: peripheral blood, taken on day 0 of AZD1222 vaccination. The CDR3 DNA sequence: TGTGCCAGCAGTACGATCGGACCCCACGAGCAGTACTTC. Its protein product is CASSTIGPHEQYF.